These T cell receptor beta chains were read from a single sample in a study of T cells in Graves' hyperthyroidism and ophthalmopathy. TCRdb reprocessed the multiplex PCR reads via MiXCR and lists one record per CDR3 protein. This sample has under 800,000 distinct CDR3 sequences, with 12% to 15% found just once. The specimen sequenced was blood. The receptor source for this set is a young woman with Graves' hyperthyroidism. Each CDR3 is given with its conserved first and last residue. A D gene is named only where the DNA matches it firmly. Clone sizes are given selectively: once, few, many, or a class where the clone is expanded.

J gene: TRBJ2-3; clone size: many; D gene: TRBD1; V gene: TRBV11-2; CDR3 DNA: TGTGCCAGCAGCTTAGGTCCGGACAGGGCCGCAGATACGCAGTATTTT; CDR3 protein: CASSLGPDRAADTQYF
J gene: TRBJ1-1; clone size: few; D gene: NA; V gene: TRBV24-1; CDR3 DNA: TGTGCCACCAGTGATGGCACGGCTGAAGCTTTCTTT; CDR3 protein: CATSDGTAEAFF
J gene: TRBJ2-7; clone size: few; D gene: NA; V gene: TRBV7-9; CDR3 DNA: TGTGCCAGCAGCCAGGAGAGACTGTTCTACGAGCAGTACTTC; CDR3 protein: CASSQERLFYEQYF
J gene: TRBJ2-1; clone size: NA; D gene: NA; V gene: TRBV29-1; CDR3 DNA: TGCAGCGCAATGACAGACTACAATGAGCAGTTCTTC; CDR3 protein: CSAMTDYNEQFF
J gene: TRBJ2-1; clone size: many; D gene: TRBD2; V gene: TRBV27; CDR3 DNA: TGTGCCAGCAGTTTTGGTCTAGCGGGGACTGAGCAGTTCTTC; CDR3 protein: CASSFGLAGTEQFF
J gene: TRBJ2-7; clone size: many; D gene: TRBD2; V gene: TRBV27; CDR3 DNA: TGTGCCAGCAGGCTTGCGGGAGACCGCGAGCAGTACTTC; CDR3 protein: CASRLAGDREQYF
J gene: TRBJ1-1; clone size: NA; D gene: NA; V gene: TRBV6-6; CDR3 DNA: TGTGCCAGCAGTTACTCCGAAAGGGGATCCACTGAAGCTTTCTTT; CDR3 protein: CASSYSERGSTEAFF
J gene: TRBJ2-3; clone size: NA; D gene: TRBD2; V gene: TRBV7-2; CDR3 DNA: TGTGCCAGCAGCTCATTAGCGGGGCCAAGCACAGATACGCAGTATTTT; CDR3 protein: CASSSLAGPSTDTQYF
J gene: TRBJ1-2; clone size: few; D gene: NA; V gene: TRBV7-2; CDR3 DNA: TGTGCCAGCAGCCCCGGGACCGAAGCTAACTATGGCTACACCTTC; CDR3 protein: CASSPGTEANYGYTF
J gene: TRBJ1-1; clone size: few; D gene: NA; V gene: TRBV29-1; CDR3 DNA: TGCAGCGTTGACGATGGGAAGAACACTGAAGCTTTCTTT; CDR3 protein: CSVDDGKNTEAFF
J gene: TRBJ2-3; clone size: many; D gene: TRBD1; V gene: TRBV27; CDR3 DNA: TGTGCCAGCACCCGGACAGGGGCCTACACAGATACGCAGTATTTT; CDR3 protein: CASTRTGAYTDTQYF
J gene: TRBJ1-1; clone size: many; D gene: NA; V gene: TRBV7-9; CDR3 DNA: TGTGCCAGCAGAGTGGAAACCCCGAACACTGAAGCTTTCTTT; CDR3 protein: CASRVETPNTEAFF
J gene: TRBJ2-3; clone size: NA; D gene: TRBD2; V gene: TRBV19; CDR3 DNA: TGTGCCAGTAGTAAAAAAGCGGGGAGCACAGATACGCAGTATTTT; CDR3 protein: CASSKKAGSTDTQYF
J gene: TRBJ2-4; clone size: NA; D gene: NA; V gene: TRBV12-3/TRBV12-4; CDR3 DNA: TGTGCCAGCAGTCCCCGGCCTTCCTGGGGTAGCGCCAAAAACATTCAGTACTTC; CDR3 protein: CASSPRPSWGSAKNIQYF
J gene: TRBJ2-2; clone size: NA; D gene: NA; V gene: TRBV27; CDR3 DNA: TGTGCCAGCAGTTTGACGACAGGGAGGACCGGGGAGCTGTTTTTT; CDR3 protein: CASSLTTGRTGELFF
J gene: TRBJ2-7; clone size: NA; D gene: TRBD2; V gene: TRBV11-1; CDR3 DNA: TGTGCCAGCAGCTCAAGGCTTCGCGGGAGTTTTTACGAGCAGTACTTC; CDR3 protein: CASSSRLRGSFYEQYF
J gene: TRBJ2-7; clone size: few; D gene: NA; V gene: TRBV29-1; CDR3 DNA: TGCAGCGTTGGGGCCGCCTACGAGCAGTACTTC; CDR3 protein: CSVGAAYEQYF
J gene: TRBJ2-5; clone size: many; D gene: NA; V gene: TRBV4-2; CDR3 DNA: TGTGCCAGCAGCCAAGACGGCCAGTCCGGGGAGACCCAGTACTTC; CDR3 protein: CASSQDGQSGETQYF
J gene: TRBJ2-1; clone size: many; D gene: TRBD2; V gene: TRBV29-1; CDR3 DNA: TGCAGCGTTGAAGTAGCGGGAGGTGGGCAGTTCTTC; CDR3 protein: CSVEVAGGGQFF
J gene: TRBJ2-4; clone size: few; D gene: TRBD1; V gene: TRBV12-3/TRBV12-4; CDR3 DNA: TGTGCCAGCAGTTTACGCGACAGGGGGAGACTAGCCAAAAACATTCAGTACTTC; CDR3 protein: CASSLRDRGRLAKNIQYF
J gene: TRBJ2-7; clone size: NA; D gene: NA; V gene: TRBV3-1; CDR3 DNA: TGTGCCAGCAGCCAAGCACAGGGGAGGTACGAGCAGTACTTC; CDR3 protein: CASSQAQGRYEQYF
J gene: TRBJ2-1; clone size: NA; D gene: NA; V gene: TRBV3-1; CDR3 DNA: TGTGCCAGCAGCCAAAGCGATTACAATGAGCAGTTCTTC; CDR3 protein: CASSQSDYNEQFF
J gene: TRBJ2-3; clone size: NA; D gene: NA; V gene: TRBV19; CDR3 DNA: TGTGCCAGTAGCGAGCTGGGGCTAGCCGATCCGTCAGATACGCAGTATTTT; CDR3 protein: CASSELGLADPSDTQYF
J gene: TRBJ2-3; clone size: many; D gene: NA; V gene: TRBV12-3/TRBV12-4; CDR3 DNA: TGTGCCAGCAGTCGCGCTGGAGATACGCAGTATTTT; CDR3 protein: CASSRAGDTQYF
J gene: TRBJ1-1; clone size: many; D gene: NA; V gene: TRBV11-2; CDR3 DNA: TGTGCCAGCAGCTTAGGGAGTCGGGGCACTGAAGCTTTCTTT; CDR3 protein: CASSLGSRGTEAFF
J gene: TRBJ2-2; clone size: NA; D gene: NA; V gene: TRBV4-1; CDR3 DNA: TGCGCCAGCAGCCGGAGGGGGCAGGGAGGGGAGCTGTTTTTT; CDR3 protein: CASSRRGQGGELFF
J gene: TRBJ1-1; clone size: many; D gene: NA; V gene: TRBV6-1; CDR3 DNA: TGTGCCAGCAGGGGCCCTGGGGACACTGAAGCTTTCTTT; CDR3 protein: CASRGPGDTEAFF
J gene: TRBJ1-6; clone size: many; D gene: TRBD1; V gene: TRBV7-2; CDR3 DNA: TGTGCCACCGGACAGGGGGAAAACTATCATAATTCACCCCTCCACTTT; CDR3 protein: CATGQGENYHNSPLHF
J gene: TRBJ1-5; clone size: NA; D gene: NA; V gene: TRBV19; CDR3 DNA: TGTGCCAGTAGTATGGATGGGGAATTCAATCAGCCCCAGCATTTT; CDR3 protein: CASSMDGEFNQPQHF
J gene: TRBJ2-5; clone size: NA; D gene: NA; V gene: TRBV5-6; CDR3 DNA: TGTGCCAGCAGCAACCGGGGCGAATACGGCGAGACCCAGTACTTC; CDR3 protein: CASSNRGEYGETQYF
J gene: TRBJ2-3; clone size: NA; D gene: TRBD2; V gene: TRBV29-1; CDR3 DNA: TGCAGCGTTGGGGGGACTAGCGGGAGGGGGGCTAGCACAGATACGCAGTATTTT; CDR3 protein: CSVGGTSGRGASTDTQYF